This entry features one T cell receptor beta chain sequence. Its target is not known. This record comes from a study of cytomegalovirus exposure and HLA in healthy donors. General study results and limits: Reports credit the classifier with highly specific, highly sensitive diagnosis of cytomegalovirus status. Serostatus for CMV was the only available immune exposure information. Most TCR sequences were seen very rarely across donors, but some public TCRs occurred in many. It was assumed in the presence/absence analyses that sequencing depth was roughly uniform across donors.

Primers: 60 Vbeta forward and 13 Jbeta reverse. Method: immunoSEQ multiplex PCR; TCRdb's copy keeps in-frame clones and lacks some. The repertoire holds 200,000 to 250,000 clones, with approximately 87% as singletons. V lost 5 bases and J 8 bases, leaving 7 bases between the germline ends. This CDR3 is 11 amino acids long. Germline CDR1 SEHNR, CDR2 FQNEAQ (reference sequence). Sequencing was performed on PBMCs. J is TRBJ2-1 and V is TRBV7-9, with unresolved D. The TCR originated in a human donor in good health. The CDR3 sequence: CASSPVHEQFF. CDR3 DNA: TGTGCCAGCAGCCCCGTCCATGAGCAGTTCTTC.